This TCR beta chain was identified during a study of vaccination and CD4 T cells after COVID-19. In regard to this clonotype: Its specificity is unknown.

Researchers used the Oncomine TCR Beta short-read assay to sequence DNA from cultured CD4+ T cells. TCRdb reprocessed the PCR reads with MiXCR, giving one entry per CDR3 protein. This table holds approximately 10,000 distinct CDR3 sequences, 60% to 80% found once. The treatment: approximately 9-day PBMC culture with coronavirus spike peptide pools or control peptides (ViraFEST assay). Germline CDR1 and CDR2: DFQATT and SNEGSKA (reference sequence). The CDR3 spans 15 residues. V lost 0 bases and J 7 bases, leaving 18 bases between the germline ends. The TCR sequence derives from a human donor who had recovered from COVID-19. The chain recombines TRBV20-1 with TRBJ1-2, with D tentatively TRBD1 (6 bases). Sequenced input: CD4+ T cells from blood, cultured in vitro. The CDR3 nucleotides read TGCAGTGCTAGAGATGTCGGGGGGGCTGTCTTTGGCTACACCTTC. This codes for CSARDVGGAVFGYTF.